This T cell receptor beta chain was obtained from a study of blood T cell repertoires in COVID-19. Study at large: In each case, the material was cDNA or gDNA derived from T cells, B-cell-depleted T cells, or PBMCs.

One Seattle source followed patients from active infection through their disease course. Germline CDR1 is SGHKS and CDR2 is YYEKEE (reference sequence). This CDR3 contains 15 residues. Trimming at V came to 7 bases and at J to 0 bases, leaving 9 bases not matched to a gene. Methods used by the authors: Amplification from reference gene primers served as the basis for estimated nucleated cell counts. TCRdb's table, derived via immunoSEQ multiplex PCR, lists solely in-frame clones and lacks some. V, J and clone size derive from that table, while D and trimming were established from the DNA sequence. The data contain around 150,000 clones, approximately 80% of them singletons.

The TCR sequence derives from a woman aged 40 to 50 with COVID-19, enrolled during active disease. The chain links TRBV5-5 to TRBJ1-1; 7 bases map to TRBD1. The sample taken for sequencing was peripheral blood. CDR3 residues: CASGRPGTVNTEAFF. The CDR3 bases are TGTGCCAGCGGACGGCCCGGGACAGTGAACACTGAAGCTTTCTTT. Drawing the rest from reference TRBV5-5 and TRBJ1-1, the complete variable domain is DAGVTQSPTHLIKTRGQQVTLRCSPISGHKSVSWYQQVLGQGPQFIFQYYEKEERGRGNFPDRFSARQFPNYSSELNVNALLLGDSALYLCASGRPGTVNTEAFFGQGTRLTVV.